This entry lists 8 T cell receptor beta chains sequenced from one sample in a study of Tregs in tolerant kidney transplant recipients. Related graft donors supplied nonmyeloablative bone marrow transplants, and mixed chimerism was transient. Sequenced by immunoSEQ multiplex PCR; TCRdb stores in-frame clones only, minus some. Its table lists roughly 5,600 clones. Sample: CD4+ T cells from blood (PBMCs), taken about 15 months after the transplant. These receptors originate from a human patient who received a combined kidney and bone marrow transplant. The graft donor may have given rise to some T cells.

The CDR3 sequence: CASSITGTVYGYTF. CDR3 DNA (partial): TGTGCCAGTAGTATCACCGGGACAGTCTATGGC. The V and J genes are TRBV19 and TRBJ1-2; the match to TRBD1 covers 7 bases. The read stops 3 residues short of the end of the CDR3; the missing end is completed from the germline J gene. Germline V lookup: CDR1 LNHDA, CDR2 SQIVND (reference sequence). V shed 3 bases, J shed 4 bases, and the junction held 5 bases outside the gene matches. This CDR3 has 14 amino acids.

A remark on this clone: The CDR3 end lies 3 residues beyond the end of the read and is filled in from the germline J gene. This sequence joins TRBV5-1 and TRBJ2-7; TRBD2 matches 14 bases. This CDR3 spans 17 amino acids. V lost 4 bases, J lost 3 bases, and 9 bases stayed unmatched. The germline CDR1 and CDR2 sequences are SGHRS and YFSETQ. The CDR3 sequence is CASSPGLAGAGGYEQYF. Incomplete CDR3 DNA: TGCGCCAGCAGCCCGGGACTAGCGGGGGCGGGGGGCTACGAG.

This clone counts as medium-sized by frequency. The read is 3 residues too short to cover the CDR3 end, so that end is filled in from the germline J gene. The chain links TRBV29-1 to TRBJ1-4, with TRBD1 as a possible D gene (6 bases). This CDR3 has 13 amino acids. The germline V and J ends were trimmed by 1 base and 8 bases, with 11 bases remaining between them. The germline CDR1 and CDR2 sequences are SQVTM and ANQGSEA. The CDR3 loop reads CSVEGAGAEKLFF. CDR3 bases read: TGCAGCGTTGAAGGCGCGGGGGCGGAAAAA.

Comment on this clone: Read data end 3 residues before the CDR3 end; the end is taken from the germline J gene. V and J are TRBV19 and TRBJ1-1; no definite D call. Per germline, CDR1 LNHDA and CDR2 SQIVND (reference sequence). CDR3 length: 16 amino acids. V shed 2 bases and J shed 1 base, with 14 bases lying between them. The part of the CDR3 DNA that was read is TGTGCCAGTAGTATAATCGAGTTGAGCGGGAACACTGAA. Translating it yields CASSIIELSGNTE. The complete CDR3 sequence is CASSIIELSGNTEAFF.

As for this clone: The CDR3 goes on 3 residues after the read ends, and that part is filled in from the germline J gene. The chain recombines TRBV10-2 with TRBJ2-7; 9 nucleotides line up with TRBD2. The trim removed 1 base at V and 5 bases at J, leaving 6 bases unmatched. CDR3 size: 15 residues. Germline loops: CDR1 WSHSY, CDR2 SAAADI. The CDR3 sequence: CASSEFSGSGNEQYF. The CDR3 DNA, read in part, is TGCGCCAGCAGTGAGTTTAGCGGGAGTGGCAACGAG.

With regard to this clone: Sequencing ends 3 residues short of the CDR3 end; the germline J gene provides the rest. The chain links TRBV19 to TRBJ2-7; 9 nucleotides line up with TRBD2. After removal of 8 bases from V and 5 bases from J, the junction contained 16 bases not matched to a gene. Germline V gene lookup returns CDR1 LNHDA and CDR2 SQIVND (reference sequence). This CDR3 comprises 16 residues. The DNA read from the CDR3 is TGTGCCAGTCAATTCGCCGGGACTAGCAACAGCCACGAG. Translating it yields CASQFAGTSNSHE. The full CDR3 reads CASQFAGTSNSHEQYF.

For this clone: One end of the junction fails to match germline, which may point to a read error. The DNA ends 3 residues before the CDR3 does, and the rest of the CDR3 is filled in from the germline J gene. V is TRBV4-2 and J is TRBJ2-7; 10 bases map to TRBD1. This CDR3 contains 15 residues. Germline V lookup: CDR1 LGHNA, CDR2 YNFKEQ. The CDR3: CASSQDRGLSYEQYF. The part of the CDR3 DNA that was read is TGCGCCAGCAGCCAAGACAGGGGGCTATCCTACGAG.

Notes on this clone: The read falls 3 residues short of the CDR3 end, and the missing part is taken from the germline J gene. V and J are TRBV20-1 and TRBJ1-1; a weak D match, TRBD1 (6 bases). Germline CDR1 is DFQATT and CDR2 is SNEGSKA (reference sequence). V was clipped by 1 base and J by 6 bases, with 12 bases between them. The CDR3 sequence is 13 residues long. The CDR3 sequence: CSARVPGDAEAFF. CDR3 bases read: TGCAGTGCTAGAGTTCCAGGGGATGCTGAA.